The rows below give T cell receptor beta chains drawn from one sample of a study of shared clonotypes between healthy human individuals. The assay was immunoSEQ multiplex PCR, and TCRdb's table has in-frame clones only and misses some. This table has 2,500,000 or so clones, approximately 93% appearing once. The material sequenced was naive CD4+ T cells from PBMCs. The receptors stem from a young man in good health. Some clones in this sample may be carry-over from other donors' samples. The CDR3 runs from the conserved cysteine through the conserved F or W. The D gene is left open where the match is weak. Clone sizes are given selectively: once, few, many, or a class where the clone is expanded.

V	J	D	size	CDR3	DNA
TRBV7-6	TRBJ2-3	.	.	CASSLVEPDTQYF	TGTGCCAGCAGCTTGGTCGAACCAGATACGCAGTATTTT
TRBV4-1	TRBJ1-2	TRBD1	.	CASSYQDRTPYGYTF	TGCGCCAGCAGTTATCAGGACAGGACCCCCTATGGCTACACCTTC
TRBV7-7	TRBJ2-5	TRBD1	.	CASSSQGGQGATQYF	TGTGCCAGCAGCTCCCAGGGGGGACAGGGGGCGACCCAGTACTTC
TRBV2	TRBJ2-5	.	.	CASSTGKWEETQYF	TGTGCCAGCAGCACAGGGAAGTGGGAAGAGACCCAGTACTTC
TRBV28	TRBJ1-2	TRBD1	.	CASRSAGTGFFGYTF	TGTGCCAGCAGGTCCGCCGGGACAGGGTTTTTTGGCTACACCTTC
TRBV5-1	TRBJ1-3	.	few	CASSLDSGNTIYF	TGCGCCAGCAGCTTGGACTCTGGAAACACCATATATTTT
TRBV7-9	TRBJ1-1	.	.	CASSWTGSAEAFF	TGTGCCAGCAGCTGGACCGGGAGCGCTGAAGCTTTCTTT
TRBV6-5	TRBJ2-3	.	.	CASSLGSRSTDTQYF	TGTGCCAGCAGCTTGGGCTCCCGTTCCACAGATACGCAGTATTTT
TRBV27	TRBJ1-3	.	.	CASSFSPGHRTIYF	TGTGCCAGCAGTTTTAGTCCGGGCCACCGCACCATATATTTT
TRBV25-1	TRBJ1-2	.	.	CASSAQGGGYTF	TGTGCCAGCAGTGCCCAGGGTGGCGGCTACACCTTC
TRBV5-1	TRBJ1-4	TRBD1	.	CASSETGTGSNEKLFF	TGCGCCAGCAGCGAAACCGGGACAGGCTCAAATGAAAAACTGTTTTTT
TRBV7-9	TRBJ1-1	.	few	CASSLGTVLDLNTEAFF	TGTGCCAGCAGCTTAGGGACAGTACTAGACCTGAACACTGAAGCTTTCTTT
TRBV5-4	TRBJ2-7	TRBD2	.	CASSFPGGTLYEQYF	TGTGCCAGCAGCTTTCCCGGGGGGACTCTCTACGAGCAGTACTTC